This note documents a single T cell receptor (beta chain) sequence. In this sample, this clonotype turned up many times. This clone's antigen is unknown. No much larger clone exists at a distance of one base, and base qualities are not known. Ficoll-Paque density gradient centrifugation was the method used to isolate PBMCs. TCRdb names Illumina NovaSeq 6000 as the instrument used. cDNA libraries for TCRalpha and TCRbeta were prepared by 5'RACE using constant-segment primers, with sample barcodes and unique molecular identifiers added. RNA was extracted from every sample with Trizol reagent. Library amplification was performed in two PCR steps, and a second sample barcode and Illumina TruSeq adapters were introduced in the second step. Sequencing of libraries was performed on an Illumina NovaSeq with 2 x 150 bp paired-end reads. As for the authors' bioinformatics: The reads were demultiplexed and collapsed into UMI-guided consensus sequences using migec v1.2.7. Using mixcr v2.1.11, the UMI consensuses were aligned to TRA and TRB V and J templates and assembled into clonotypes. A clonotype was counted as expanded or contracted only if both edgeR and NoisET called the change significant, with noise models trained on biological replicates. For edgeR calls, the cutoffs were a false discovery rate-adjusted p below 0.01 and a log2 fold-change threshold of 1. As an exploratory analysis of dynamics, max-normalized trajectories of the 1000 most abundant clonotypes were examined with PCA combined with hierarchical clustering. Separately sequenced CD4+ and CD8+ repertoires were used to assign a CD4 or CD8 phenotype to each responding clone. TCRdb trimmed public reads at Q25 via fastp, called clones via MiXCR and kept in-frame beta chains. Records with the same CDR3 protein are collapsed into one entry carrying the most frequent genes and DNA. For this entry, the V and J calls and clone size follow TCRdb and not the study's own pipeline. The table for this sample lists approximately 340,000 distinct CDR3 sequences; 13% of them were counted only once. The ten largest clones take up around 21% of the sample.

These data are taken from a study of T-cell memory formation after mild COVID-19 (dated by TCRdb to the early 2020s). For context, the study as a whole: TCR sequence clusters from the two donors were largely donor specific. Longitudinal TCRalpha and TCRbeta repertoire sequencing tracked T-cell clones expanding and contracting after mild COVID-19 in two donors. Two young, previously healthy adult volunteers, one female and one male, were included in the cohort.

The trim is 0 bases for V and 3 bases for J, with a gap of 8 bases between the germline ends. Per the germline V gene, LGHNA is the CDR1 and YNFKEQ is the CDR2. Reading from cysteine to phenylalanine, the CDR3 counts 14 amino acids. The read is trimmed to its CDR3 DNA, 42 bases read in frame from base 1. The paper as a whole reports these results and caveats: SARS-CoV-2 specificity of the second-wave clones peaking on day 37 was not confirmed. The study included only two mild cases, and larger cohorts that include severe cases with pre-infection samples were judged to be necessary. The detection of some responding clones in pre-infection memory suggests that pre-existing cross-reactive memory T cells joined the SARS-CoV-2 response. Contracting CD4+ clones turned up mainly in the CM and EM memory subsets, whereas EMRA was where CD8+ clones were enriched. Clones contracting from day 15 to 85 had balanced CD4/CD8 phenotypes, while a second wave expanding from day 15 to 37 was biased towards CD4+.

The sample consisted of PBMCs or a T cell subset sorted from them (not recorded which). The chain was built from TRBV4-2 and TRBJ1-1; TRBD1 might be the D gene, on 5 matching bases. The sequence was obtained from a man aged 18 to 30 who had mild COVID-19 (a few samples of this study predate the infection). The sample titles of this study are shuffled in the database, so cell type and time point are left out; the donor was told from shared clones. The DNA is TGTGCCAGCAGCCAAGAAGACAGTGACACTGAAGCTTTCTTT. This codes for CASSQEDSDTEAFF.